The sequence of this T cell receptor beta chain was determined in a study of T cells in Graves' hyperthyroidism and ophthalmopathy. V gave up 3 bases and J gave up 7 bases; unmatched junction bases: 8. In germline, CDR1 is MDHEN, CDR2 SYDVKM. The CDR3 extends over 15 amino acids. Template material for amplifying TCR beta CDR3 regions consisted of RNA transcripts. During a first-round RT-PCR of the TCR CDR3, the HTBI primer set was used. One entry per CDR3 protein, called by TCRdb with MiXCR from the multiplex PCR reads. In the table there are about 570,000 distinct CDR3 sequences, under 60% of which are singletons.

This TCR was sampled from an adult woman with Graves' disease, either hyperthyroidism or ophthalmopathy (not recorded which). The J gene is TRBJ2-2, the V gene TRBV28, with TRBD2 identical over 7 bases. Sequenced sample: peripheral blood or thyroid tissue (not recorded which). The CDR3: CASSFYRGSDGELFF. In nucleotides, the CDR3 is TGTGCCAGCAGTTTTTATCGCGGGAGTGACGGGGAGCTGTTTTTT.